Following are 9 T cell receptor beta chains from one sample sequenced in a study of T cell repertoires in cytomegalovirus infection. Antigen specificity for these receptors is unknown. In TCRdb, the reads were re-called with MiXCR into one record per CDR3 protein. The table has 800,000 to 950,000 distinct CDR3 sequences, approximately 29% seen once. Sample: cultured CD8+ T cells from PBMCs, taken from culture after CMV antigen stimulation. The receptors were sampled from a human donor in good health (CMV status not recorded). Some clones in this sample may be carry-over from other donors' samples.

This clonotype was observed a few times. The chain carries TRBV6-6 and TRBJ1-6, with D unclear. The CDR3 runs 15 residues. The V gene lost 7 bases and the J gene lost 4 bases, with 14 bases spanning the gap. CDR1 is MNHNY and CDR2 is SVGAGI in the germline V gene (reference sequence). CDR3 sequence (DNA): TGTGCCAGCAACAACGGAGGAAGATATAATTCACCCCTCCACTTT. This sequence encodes CASNNGGRYNSPLHF.

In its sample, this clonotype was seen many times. DNA of the CDR3: TGTGCCAGCAGCTTTAGCGGAGATTACAATGAGCAGTTCTTC. Translated, it gives CASSFSGDYNEQFF. The rearrangement uses TRBV27 and TRBJ2-1; tentative D call: TRBD2 (6 bases). Trimming left V 6 bases short and J 4 bases short, with 13 bases between. Per the germline V gene, CDR1 is MNHEY and CDR2 is SMNVEV (reference sequence). This CDR3 has 14 residues.

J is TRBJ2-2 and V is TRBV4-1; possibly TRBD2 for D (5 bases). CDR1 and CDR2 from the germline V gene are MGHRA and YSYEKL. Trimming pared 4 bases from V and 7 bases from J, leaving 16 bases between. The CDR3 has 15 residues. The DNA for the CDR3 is TGCGCCAGCAGCCCCTTCGGACTCTGGAGCGGGGAGCTGTTTTTT. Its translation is CASSPFGLWSGELFF.

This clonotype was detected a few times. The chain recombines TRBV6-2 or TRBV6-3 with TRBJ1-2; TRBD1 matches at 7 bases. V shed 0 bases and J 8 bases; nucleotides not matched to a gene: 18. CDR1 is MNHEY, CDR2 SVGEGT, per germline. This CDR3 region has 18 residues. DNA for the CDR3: TGTGCCAGCAGTTACTCGAGCGTCGGGACAGCTCCGCGGAGGGGCTACACCTTC. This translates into CASSYSSVGTAPRRGYTF.

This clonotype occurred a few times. CDR3 sequence: CASSPSGQGPYGYTF. CDR3 bases: TGTGCCAGCAGCCCCTCTGGACAGGGGCCCTATGGCTACACCTTC. The chain carries TRBV12-3 or TRBV12-4 and TRBJ1-2; TRBD1 agrees at 9 bases. Trimming cost V 6 bases and J 4 bases; bases outside gene matches: 9. The CDR3 totals 15 residues.

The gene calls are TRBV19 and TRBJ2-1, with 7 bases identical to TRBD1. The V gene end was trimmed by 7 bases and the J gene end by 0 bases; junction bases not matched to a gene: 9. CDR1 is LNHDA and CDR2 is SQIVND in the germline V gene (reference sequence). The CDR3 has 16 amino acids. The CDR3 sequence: CASKPTGANSYNEQFF. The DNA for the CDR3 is TGTGCCAGTAAACCAACAGGGGCCAACTCCTACAATGAGCAGTTCTTC.

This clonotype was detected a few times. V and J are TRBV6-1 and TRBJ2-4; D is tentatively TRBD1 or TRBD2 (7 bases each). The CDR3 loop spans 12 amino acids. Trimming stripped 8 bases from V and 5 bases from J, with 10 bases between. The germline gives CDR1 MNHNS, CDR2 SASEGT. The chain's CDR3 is CASSGGENIQYF. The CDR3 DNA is TGTGCCAGCTCAGGGGGGGAAAACATTCAGTACTTC.

CDR3 in amino acids: CSASMEAFF. The CDR3 DNA reads as TGCAGTGCTAGTATGGAAGCTTTCTTT. The chain combines TRBV20-1 with TRBJ1-1; D gene unclear. This CDR3 region has 9 residues. Germline V lookup: CDR1 DFQATT, CDR2 SNEGSKA (reference sequence). Trimming removed 3 bases from V and 8 bases from J, with 4 bases in between.

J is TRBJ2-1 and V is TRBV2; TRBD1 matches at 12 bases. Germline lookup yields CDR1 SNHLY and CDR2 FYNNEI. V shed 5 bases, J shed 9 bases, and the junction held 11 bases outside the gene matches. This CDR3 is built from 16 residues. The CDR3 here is CASSFARDRGRSEQFF. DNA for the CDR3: TGTGCCAGCAGTTTCGCCCGGGACAGGGGGCGTAGTGAGCAGTTCTTC.